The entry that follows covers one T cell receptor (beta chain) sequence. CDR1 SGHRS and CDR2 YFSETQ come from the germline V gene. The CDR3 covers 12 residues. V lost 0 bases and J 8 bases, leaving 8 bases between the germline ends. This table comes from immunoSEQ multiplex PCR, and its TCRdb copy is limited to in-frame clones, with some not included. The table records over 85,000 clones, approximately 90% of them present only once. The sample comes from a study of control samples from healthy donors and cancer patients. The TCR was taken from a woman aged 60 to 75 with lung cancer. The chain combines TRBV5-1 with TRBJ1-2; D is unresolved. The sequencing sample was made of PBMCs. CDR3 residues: CASSLEGVGYTF. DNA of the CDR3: TGCGCCAGCAGCTTGGAGGGAGTAGGCTACACCTTC.